This T cell receptor (beta chain) was found in a study of naive and memory T cell subsets. Study-wide results and limits: Naive repertoires, especially CD8, held a few larger clonotypes, possibly memory cells re-expressing CD45RA.

V was clipped by 1 base and J by 2 bases, with 11 bases between them. CDR3 size: 15 residues. A word on this clonotype: Antigen: not known.

Two oligonucleotides, mixed equimolar, formed the beta constant-region primer covering TRBC1 and TRBC2. Ligated cDNA was amplified by four rounds of PCR with nested alpha and beta constant-region primers and SP2. TCRdb used MiXCR to reprocess the UMI-ligation and nested PCR reads, holding one entry per CDR3 protein. The table lists under 150,000 distinct CDR3 sequences, around 21% of them singletons. V is TRBV12-3 or TRBV12-4 and J is TRBJ1-2, with D uncertain. The specimen was naive CD8+ T cells from blood. The receptor's source is a human donor in good health. Written as DNA, the CDR3 is TGTGCCAGCAGTTTAGGGGCAGGAATCAACTATGGCTACACCTTC. Residues: CASSLGAGINYGYTF.